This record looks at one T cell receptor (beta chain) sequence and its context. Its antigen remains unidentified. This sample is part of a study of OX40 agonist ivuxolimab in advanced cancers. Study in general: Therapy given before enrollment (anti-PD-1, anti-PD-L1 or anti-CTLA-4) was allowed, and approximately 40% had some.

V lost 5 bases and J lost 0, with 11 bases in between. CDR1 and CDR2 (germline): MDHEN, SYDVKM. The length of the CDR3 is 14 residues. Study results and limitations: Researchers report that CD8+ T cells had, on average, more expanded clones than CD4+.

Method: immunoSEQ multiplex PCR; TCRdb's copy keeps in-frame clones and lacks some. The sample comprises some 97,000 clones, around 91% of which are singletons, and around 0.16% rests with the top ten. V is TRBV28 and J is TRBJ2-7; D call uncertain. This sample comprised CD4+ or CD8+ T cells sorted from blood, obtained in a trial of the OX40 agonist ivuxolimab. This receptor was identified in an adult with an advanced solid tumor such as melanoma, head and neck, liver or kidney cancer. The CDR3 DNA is TGTGCCAGCAGTCTACCCAGCTTCTCCTACGAGCAGTACTTC. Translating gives CASSLPSFSYEQYF.